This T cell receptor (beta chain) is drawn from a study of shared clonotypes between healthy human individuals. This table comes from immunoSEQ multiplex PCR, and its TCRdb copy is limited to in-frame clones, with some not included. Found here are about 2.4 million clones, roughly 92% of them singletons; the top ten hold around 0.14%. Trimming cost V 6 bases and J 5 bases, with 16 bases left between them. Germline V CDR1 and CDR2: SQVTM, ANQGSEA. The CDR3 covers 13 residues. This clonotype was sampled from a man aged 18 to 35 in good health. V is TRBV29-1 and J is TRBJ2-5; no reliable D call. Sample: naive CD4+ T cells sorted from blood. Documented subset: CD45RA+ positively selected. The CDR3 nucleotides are TGCAGCGTCCTCCTACGGCTTGCGGAGACCCAGTACTTC. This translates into CSVLLRLAETQYF. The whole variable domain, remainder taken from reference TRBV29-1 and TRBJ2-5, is SAVISQKPSRDICQRGTSLTIQCQVDSQVTMMFWYRQQPGQSLTLIATANQGSEATYESGFVIDKFPISRPNLTFSTLTVSNMSPEDSSIYLCSVLLRLAETQYFGPGTRLLVL.